The 7 T cell receptor beta chains given below trace back to one sample, sequenced in a study of blood T cell repertoires in COVID-19. Generated by immunoSEQ multiplex PCR, the TCRdb table keeps only in-frame clones and is missing some. The sample lists around 280,000 clones; around 88% were seen once. The specimen was PBMCs or T cells enriched from blood (not recorded which). The receptors here all came from a woman aged 40 to 50 who had recovered from COVID-19.

The rearrangement joins TRBV12-5 to TRBJ2-5, with 9 nucleotides matching TRBD2. The germline CDR1 and CDR2 sequences are LGHNT and FRNRAP. V lost 9 bases, J lost 5 bases, and 7 bases stayed unmatched. This CDR3 is 13 amino acids long. The CDR3 is CASAGTSRETQYF. CDR3 DNA: TGTGCTAGCGCCGGGACTAGCAGGGAGACCCAGTACTTC. Full variable domain (rest looked up from reference TRBV12-5 and TRBJ2-5): DARVTQTPRHKVTEMGQEVTMRCQPILGHNTVFWYRQTMMQGLELLAYFRNRAPLDDSGMPKDRFSAEMPDATLATLKIQPSEPRDSAVYFCASAGTSRETQYFGPGTRLLVL.

This chain connects TRBV11-2 to TRBJ1-4; tentative D call: TRBD1 (6 bases). Trimming took 5 bases from V and 0 from J, leaving 13 bases between them. This CDR3 spans 16 amino acids. In germline, CDR1 is SGHAT, CDR2 FQNNGV. The DNA of the CDR3 is TGTGCCAGCAGCCCTCGGGACACAGCAACTAATGAAAAACTGTTTTTT. Amino acids: CASSPRDTATNEKLFF. Combining the CDR3 with reference TRBV11-2 and TRBJ1-4 gives the whole variable domain EAGVAQSPRYKIIEKRQSVAFWCNPISGHATLYWYQQILGQGPKLLIQFQNNGVVDDSQLPKDRFSAERLKGVDSTLKIQPAKLEDSAVYLCASSPRDTATNEKLFFGSGTQLSVL.

Written as DNA, the CDR3 is TGTGCCAGCAGCTTAGCTGGACAGGGGGAAGCTTTCTTT. Amino acids: CASSLAGQGEAFF. The gene calls are TRBV7-9 and TRBJ1-1; 9 nucleotides match TRBD1. CDR1 is SEHNR and CDR2 is FQNEAQ in the germline V gene (reference sequence). This CDR3 region has 13 residues. The trim removed 0 bases at V and 8 bases at J, leaving 1 base unmatched.

V and J are TRBV2 and TRBJ2-7, with 9 nucleotides matching TRBD1. Germline loops: CDR1 SNHLY, CDR2 FYNNEI. The CDR3 is made up of 14 amino acids. With 6 bases clipped from V and 2 bases from J, the junction kept 5 bases outside the gene matches. The CDR3 sequence: CASRTGGAPYEQYF. The CDR3, as DNA: TGTGCCAGCAGAACAGGGGGCGCCCCCTACGAGCAGTACTTC.

The chain is built from TRBV5-1 and TRBJ2-1; D ambiguous. The ends were cut back, 4 bases at V and 15 bases at J, with 17 bases in the middle. The CDR3 has 12 residues. Per the germline V gene, CDR1 is SGHRS and CDR2 is YFSETQ. CDR3 nucleotide sequence: TGCGCCAGCAGCCAACCCTCGGGTAGTCGGTTCTTC. Translating gives CASSQPSGSRFF. Based on the CDR3 plus reference TRBV5-1 and TRBJ2-1, the full variable domain is KAGVTQTPRYLIKTRGQQVTLSCSPISGHRSVSWYQQTPGQGLQFLFEYFSETQRNKGNFPGRFSGRQFSNSRSEMNVSTLELGDSALYLCASSQPSGSRFFGPGTRLTVL.

CDR3 sequence reads: CASSPGGDRGSAQHF. The CDR3 DNA follows: TGTGCCAGCAGCCCCGGGGGGGACAGGGGGTCAGCCCAGCATTTT. The chain uses TRBV7-2 and TRBJ1-5, with 11 bases matching TRBD1. Germline CDR1 reads SGHTA; CDR2 reads FQGNSA. CDR3 length: 15 amino acids. V gave up 5 bases and J gave up 11 bases; unmatched junction bases: 11.

This clone appeared a few times. This CDR3 is CASSSVSGELFF. For the CDR3, the DNA is TGTGCCAGCAGCTCTGTGTCGGGGGAACTGTTTTTT. The chain combines TRBV7-9 with TRBJ1-4; weak D call: TRBD1 (5 bases). Germline V gene sequence: CDR1 SEHNR, CDR2 FQNEAQ (reference sequence). The V and J ends lost 4 bases and 12 bases respectively, with 12 bases between them. The CDR3 runs 12 residues.